The 22 T cell receptor beta chains reported below all come from one sample, sequenced in a study of blood T cell repertoires in COVID-19. Sequencing was performed with immunoSEQ multiplex PCR; in TCRdb, only in-frame clones are kept and a portion is missing. The sample lists approximately 150,000 clones; more than 75% were seen once. Sequenced sample: peripheral blood. These receptor sequences come from a human donor with acute or convalescent COVID-19. The donor label of this sample is uncertain.

The chain uses TRBV9 and TRBJ2-1; 10 bases agree with TRBD2. In germline, CDR1 is SGDLS, CDR2 YYNGEE. Unmatched junction bases numbered 12, after V lost 4 bases and J lost 5 bases. The CDR3 spans 17 residues. CDR3: CASSYSRLSGGDNEQFF. CDR3 coding DNA: TGTGCCAGCAGCTATAGCCGGTTGAGCGGGGGGGACAATGAGCAGTTCTTC.

This rearrangement joins TRBV14 to TRBJ1-3; D might be TRBD1 (5 bases). The CDR3 has 16 amino acids. Trimming stripped 1 base from V and 3 bases from J, with 13 bases between. The germline CDR1 and CDR2 sequences are SGHDN and FVKESK. Here the CDR3 reads CASSQVAGYYGNTIYF. The CDR3 nucleotides are TGTGCCAGCAGCCAAGTGGCAGGGTATTATGGAAACACCATATATTTT.

The chain is built from TRBV29-1 and TRBJ2-1, with TRBD1 matching 9 bases. This CDR3 is 15 amino acids long. CDR1 SQVTM and CDR2 ANQGSEA come from the germline V gene. V trimming: 3 bases; J trimming: 8 bases; junction bases outside the gene matches: 11. For the CDR3, the DNA is TGCAGCGTTGAGGGGACAGGGAGGCTAGGGGATGAGCAGTTCTTC. It codes for CSVEGTGRLGDEQFF.

The V call is TRBV19, the J call TRBJ2-7, with a possible D match to TRBD2 (6 bases). Deletions cut 5 bases from V and 10 bases from J, with 24 bases between. The CDR3 contains 15 residues. Per germline, CDR1 LNHDA and CDR2 SQIVND (reference sequence). The CDR3 protein is CASSALDRGTRDQYF. The CDR3 DNA is TGTGCCAGTAGTGCCCTCGACCGGGGGACCAGGGATCAGTACTTC.

The chain has TRBV11-2 and TRBJ2-4, with D possibly TRBD2 on 5 matching bases. CDR3 length equals 17 residues. V gave up 2 bases and J gave up 0 bases, with 14 bases separating them. Germline lookup yields CDR1 SGHAT and CDR2 FQNNGV. In DNA, the CDR3 is TGTGCCAGCAGCTTATGGGGAGCAGGTCTAGCCAAAAACATTCAGTACTTC. It codes for CASSLWGAGLAKNIQYF.

The chain joins TRBV6-6 to TRBJ1-5; 10 bases agree with TRBD1. The CDR3 spans 17 residues. The V segment lost 5 bases and the J segment 1 base; nucleotides outside the gene matches: 8. The germline gives CDR1 MNHNY, CDR2 SVGAGI (reference sequence). CDR3 sequence: CASSPPGTGVSNQPQHF. CDR3 coding DNA: TGTGCCAGCAGTCCCCCTGGGACAGGGGTAAGCAATCAGCCCCAGCATTTT.

This clone has only one observation. This chain uses TRBV30 with TRBJ1-2, with a tentative D call TRBD1 (5 bases). The CDR3 covers 12 residues. V lost 0 bases and J 7 bases, leaving 9 bases between the germline ends. Germline V gene lookup returns CDR1 GTSNPN and CDR2 SVGIG (reference sequence). CDR3 nucleotide sequence: TGTGCCTGGAGTGTAGGGGTAGGTGGCTACACCTTC. Translation: CAWSVGVGGYTF.

The chain links TRBV6-5 to TRBJ1-1; D remains ambiguous. Germline CDR1 reads MNHEY; CDR2 reads SVGAGI. V gave up 0 bases and J gave up 6 bases, with 14 bases separating them. The CDR3 runs to 15 residues. CDR3 sequence (DNA): TGTGCCAGCAGTTACTCGATCAGGCCAGGCTCTGAAGCTTTCTTT. Protein: CASSYSIRPGSEAFF.

The chain combines TRBV19 with TRBJ1-2; D call uncertain. The CDR3 sequence is 12 residues long. Germline lookup yields CDR1 LNHDA and CDR2 SQIVND (reference sequence). V lost 11 bases and J 1 base, leaving 11 bases between the germline ends. The CDR3 DNA sequence: TGTGCCGGGTCGACAAGTAACTATGGCTACACCTTC. Translating it yields CAGSTSNYGYTF.

The genes are TRBV4-1 and TRBJ2-1; TRBD2 aligns across 7 bases. V lost 0 bases and J lost 7; bases outside the gene matches: 18. Germline CDR1 is MGHRA and CDR2 is YSYEKL. The CDR3 contains 19 residues. CDR3 sequence: CASSQDPKGTTRFRNEQFF. The CDR3 coding sequence is TGCGCCAGCAGCCAAGATCCGAAGGGGACTACCAGGTTTCGGAATGAGCAGTTCTTC.

The CDR3 protein is CASSVGQGAIYGYTF. CDR3 coding DNA: TGTGCCAGCAGCGTAGGTCAGGGGGCGATCTATGGCTACACCTTC. The chain recombines TRBV9 with TRBJ1-2, with TRBD1 matching over 8 bases. This CDR3 has 15 amino acids. Germline CDR1 reads SGDLS; CDR2 reads YYNGEE. V shed 0 bases, J shed 4 bases, and the junction held 5 bases outside the gene matches.

This chain uses TRBV9 with TRBJ2-2; D possibly corresponds to TRBD2 (5 bases). CDR1 is SGDLS and CDR2 is YYNGEE in the germline V gene. V lost 4 bases, J lost 0 bases, and 10 bases lay in between. This CDR3 has 15 amino acids. CDR3 sequence (DNA): TGTGCCAGCAGCCCCCGACTACCGAACACCGGGGAGCTGTTTTTT. It encodes CASSPRLPNTGELFF.

This chain connects TRBV4-3 to TRBJ1-4; D gene uncertain. V was trimmed by 0 bases and J by 6 bases, leaving 14 bases between them. The CDR3 covers 16 residues. CDR1 and CDR2 from the germline V gene are LGHNA and YSLEER. The CDR3 region has the DNA TGCGCCAGCAGCCAAGATTTTGGCGGGTGGGATGAAAAACTGTTTTTT. Amino acid sequence: CASSQDFGGWDEKLFF.

The chain recombines TRBV4-2 with TRBJ1-2; weak D call: TRBD1 (6 bases). Germline CDR1 LGHNA, CDR2 YNFKEQ. The V gene lost 1 base and the J gene lost 5 bases, with 11 bases spanning the gap. This CDR3 contains 14 residues. CDR3 residues: CASSQGTAFYGYTF. The CDR3 DNA reads TGTGCCAGCAGCCAAGGGACAGCCTTTTATGGCTACACCTTC.

This chain links TRBV5-4 with TRBJ2-1; possibly TRBD2 for D (7 bases). From germline, CDR1 is SGHNT and CDR2 YYREEE (reference sequence). CDR3 length: 15 residues. The V end lost 4 bases, the J end lost 5 bases, and 16 bases lay between the germline ends. CDR3 amino acids: CASSPGGHKDNEQFF. CDR3 DNA sequence: TGTGCCAGCAGCCCGGGGGGCCATAAGGACAATGAGCAGTTCTTC.

This sequence joins TRBV10-1 and TRBJ2-1; the D is unclear. CDR1 is WNHNN, CDR2 SYGVQD, per germline (reference sequence). This CDR3 contains 16 residues. Between the trimmed V and J ends, which lost 2 bases and 1 base, there was a span of 12 bases. DNA of the CDR3: TGCGCCAGCAGTGAGCAGGTGGCTACTTCCTACAATGAGCAGTTCTTC. It codes for CASSEQVATSYNEQFF.

The gene calls are TRBV29-1 and TRBJ1-1; maybe TRBD1 (6 bases). This CDR3 has 15 residues. The ends were cut back, 7 bases at V and 6 bases at J, with 24 bases in the middle. The germline gives CDR1 SQVTM, CDR2 ANQGSEA. CDR3 loop: CSAFPPGAGDPEAFF. For the CDR3, the DNA is TGCAGCGCCTTTCCCCCGGGGGCGGGGGACCCTGAAGCTTTCTTT.

The chain uses TRBV4-1 and TRBJ1-1, with 7 bases that match TRBD1. Germline CDR1 and CDR2: MGHRA and YSYEKL. Unmatched junction bases numbered 4, after V lost 0 bases and J lost 6 bases. There are 14 residues in the CDR3. This CDR3 reads CASSQDRGTAEAFF. CDR3 bases: TGCGCCAGCAGCCAAGACCGAGGGACAGCTGAAGCTTTCTTT.

This clone was seen a few times. The chain employs TRBV2 and TRBJ2-7; the D is unclear. There are 13 residues in the CDR3. CDR1 and CDR2 from the germline V gene are SNHLY and FYNNEI. V was pared by 4 bases and J by 7 bases, with 14 bases between. DNA of the CDR3: TGTGCCAGCAGTGGTCGAACTCCTCCGGAGCAGTACTTC. Its protein product is CASSGRTPPEQYF.

This CDR3 is CASSLVGVGRSWSPLHF. In DNA form, the CDR3 reads TGTGCCAGCAGCTTAGTAGGGGTAGGCAGATCTTGGTCACCCCTCCACTTT. The rearrangement joins TRBV7-2 to TRBJ1-6; D might be TRBD1 (5 bases). The CDR3 covers 17 residues. Germline CDR1 reads SGHTA; CDR2 reads FQGNSA. Trimming left V 1 base short and J 10 bases short, with 20 bases between.

The rearrangement links TRBV12-3 or TRBV12-4 to TRBJ1-1; 7 bases are a match to TRBD1. V shed 7 bases and J 1 base; nucleotides not matched to a gene: 3. The CDR3 has 13 amino acids. The CDR3, as DNA: TGTGCCAGCACAGGGGGAAGGAACACTGAAGCTTTCTTT. As protein: CASTGGRNTEAFF.

The J gene is TRBJ2-5, the V gene TRBV19, with a possible D match to TRBD2 (6 bases). Germline V gives CDR1 LNHDA, CDR2 SQIVND (reference sequence). There are 14 residues in the CDR3. Trimming took 5 bases from V and 4 from J, leaving 14 bases between them. The CDR3 loop is CASSHRGLPETQYF. The DNA for the CDR3 is TGTGCCAGTAGTCATAGGGGACTGCCAGAGACCCAGTACTTC.